A single sample is the source of the 3 T cell receptor beta chains below, sequenced in a study of PD-1 and CTLA-4 blockade in melanoma. Assay: immunoSEQ multiplex PCR; the TCRdb copy retains only in-frame clones and omits some. The data show 20,000 to 25,000 clones, with 88% seen just once and around 7.6% held by the top ten. The starting material was CD8+ T cells from peripheral blood, obtained before anti-PD-1 treatment. These receptors were collected from a human donor with melanoma.

This clone was counted between two and nine times. The chain links TRBV15 to TRBJ2-6; no clear D. Trimming pared 0 bases from V and 12 bases from J, leaving 9 bases between. CDR1 is LNHNV, CDR2 YYDKDF, per germline (reference sequence). This CDR3 spans 13 amino acids. The CDR3 reads CATSRDEGSVLTF. DNA for the CDR3: TGTGCCACCAGCAGAGATGAAGGTTCCGTCCTGACTTTC. The variable domain in full, with the rest retrieved from reference TRBV15 and TRBJ2-6, is DAMVIQNPRYQVTQFGKPVTLSCSQTLNHNVMYWYQQKSSQAPKLLFHYYDKDFNNEADTPDNFQSRRPNTSFCFLDIRSPGLGDTAMYLCATSRDEGSVLTFGAGSRLTVL.

This chain connects TRBV5-6 to TRBJ2-7; the D gene is possibly TRBD1 (5 bases). The CDR3 has 14 amino acids. Germline values: CDR1 SGHDT, CDR2 YYEEEE. V lost 2 bases to trimming and J lost 2 bases, with 11 bases between them. The CDR3 reads CASSLRGRPYEQYF. The CDR3 region has the DNA TGTGCCAGCAGCTTAAGGGGTAGACCCTACGAGCAGTACTTC.

The J gene is TRBJ2-7, the V gene TRBV5-1; unclear D gene. Germline V lookup: CDR1 SGHRS, CDR2 YFSETQ. Trimming removed 0 bases from V and 5 bases from J, with 12 bases in between. The CDR3 has 14 residues. Here the CDR3 reads CASSLERVINEQYF. As DNA, the CDR3 is TGCGCCAGCAGCTTGGAACGAGTAATCAACGAGCAGTACTTC. The full variable domain, completed using reference TRBV5-1 and TRBJ2-7, is KAGVTQTPRYLIKTRGQQVTLSCSPISGHRSVSWYQQTPGQGLQFLFEYFSETQRNKGNFPGRFSGRQFSNSRSEMNVSTLELGDSALYLCASSLERVINEQYFGPGTRLTVT.